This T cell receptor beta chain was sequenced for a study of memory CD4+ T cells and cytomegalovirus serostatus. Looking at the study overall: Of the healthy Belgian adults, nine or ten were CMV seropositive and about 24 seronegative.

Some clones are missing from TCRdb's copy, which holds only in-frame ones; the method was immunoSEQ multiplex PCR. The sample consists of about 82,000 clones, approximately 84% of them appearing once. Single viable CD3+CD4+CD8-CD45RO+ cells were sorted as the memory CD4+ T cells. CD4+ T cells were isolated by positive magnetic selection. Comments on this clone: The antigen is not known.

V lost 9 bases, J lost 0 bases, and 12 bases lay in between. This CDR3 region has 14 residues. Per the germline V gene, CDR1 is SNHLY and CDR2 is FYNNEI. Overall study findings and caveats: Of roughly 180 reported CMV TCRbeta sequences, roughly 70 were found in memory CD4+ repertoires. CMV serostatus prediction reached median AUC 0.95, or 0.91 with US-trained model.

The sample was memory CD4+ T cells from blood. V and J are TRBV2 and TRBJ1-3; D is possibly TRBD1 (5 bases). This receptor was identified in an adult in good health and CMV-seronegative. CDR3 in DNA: TGTGCCAGGGGGGGGACCCACTCTGGAAACACCATATATTTT. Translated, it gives CARGGTHSGNTIYF.